The sample holds a few counts of the clone carrying this TCR beta chain. The antigen is unknown. The sample belongs to a study of T cells in Graves' hyperthyroidism and ophthalmopathy. Study results and caveats: With a median lead of 6.5 months before onset, the model predicted ophthalmopathy. In the blood, most expanded thyroid clonotypes above 0.001 appeared as well.

The source material, RNA transcripts, was used to amplify TCR beta CDR3 regions. First-round RT-PCR with HTBI primers amplified the TCR CDR3 region. TCRdb called the multiplex PCR reads again in MiXCR, with one record for every CDR3 protein. This table has 600,000 to 700,000 distinct CDR3 sequences, about 45% appearing once. This CDR3 is 14 amino acids long. J lost 4 bases, V lost 3 bases, and 4 bases had no gene match. Germline V lookup: CDR1 DFQATT, CDR2 SNEGSKA (reference sequence). Exclusion criteria comprised uncontrolled infection, other autoimmune disease, pregnancy or lactation. Diagnoses were established using clinical symptoms, serum thyroxine and TRAb, thyroid ultrasound and orbital computed tomography.

This clonotype originated in an adult man with Graves' disease, either hyperthyroidism or ophthalmopathy (not recorded which). The chain employs TRBV20-1 and TRBJ2-2, with 8 bases aligning to TRBD1. The sequenced sample was peripheral blood or thyroid tissue (not recorded which). Written as DNA, the CDR3 is TGCAGTGCTAGGGGGACAGGCCGCACCGGGGAGCTGTTTTTT. It yields the protein CSARGTGRTGELFF.